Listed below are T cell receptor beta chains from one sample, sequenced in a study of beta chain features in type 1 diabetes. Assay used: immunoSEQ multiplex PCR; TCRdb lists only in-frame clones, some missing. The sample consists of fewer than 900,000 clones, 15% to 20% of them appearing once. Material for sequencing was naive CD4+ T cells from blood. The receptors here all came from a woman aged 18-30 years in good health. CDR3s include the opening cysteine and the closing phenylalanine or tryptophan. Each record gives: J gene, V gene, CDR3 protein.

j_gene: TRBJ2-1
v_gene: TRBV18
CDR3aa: CASSPGLADYNEQFF

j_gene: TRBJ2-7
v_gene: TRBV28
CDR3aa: CASSFAGQGSYEQYF

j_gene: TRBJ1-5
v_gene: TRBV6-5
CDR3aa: CASSYSSGPGEAQHF

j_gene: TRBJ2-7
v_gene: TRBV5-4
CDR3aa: CASSTGTRYEQYF

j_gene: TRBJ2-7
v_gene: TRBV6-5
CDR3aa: CASRVTGGREQYF

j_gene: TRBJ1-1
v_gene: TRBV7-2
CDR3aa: CASSLQGGGNTEAFF

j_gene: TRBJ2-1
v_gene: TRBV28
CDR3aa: CASSLAGAGGNNEQFF

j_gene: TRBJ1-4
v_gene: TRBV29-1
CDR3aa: CSTQKEEKLFF

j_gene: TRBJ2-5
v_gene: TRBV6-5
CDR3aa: CASSFSGETQYF

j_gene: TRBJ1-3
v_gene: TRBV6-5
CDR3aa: CASSRGGDSGNTIYF

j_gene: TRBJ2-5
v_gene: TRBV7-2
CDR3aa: CASSLWPGGSETQYF